What follows are 21 T cell receptor beta chains derived from one specimen sequenced in a study of CXCR3-negative and CXCR3-positive naive CD8 T cells. The TRB libraries of cDNA were built by UMI-labeled 5' RACE. TCRdb reprocessed the 5' RACE reads and reports one entry per CDR3 protein, with no DNA. Here the sample table reports about 58,000 distinct CDR3 sequences. The material sequenced was naive CXCR3- CD8+ T cells from blood. As for subset: CD45RO-CCR7+CD27+CD95- naive CD8+ T cells lacking CXCR3 (TNR3-). These receptor sequences come from a human donor in good health. Some clones in this sample may be carry-over from other donors' samples.

CDR3 in amino acids: CSAISGTAGRGNTEAFF. The gene calls are TRBV20-1 and TRBJ1-1; TCRdb's D call, TRBD1, is unchecked because there is no DNA. The CDR3 is made up of 17 amino acids. Germline values: CDR1 DFQATT, CDR2 SNEGSKA (reference sequence).

V is TRBV4-2 and J is TRBJ1-5. The CDR3 spans 15 residues. Per germline, CDR1 LGHNA and CDR2 YNFKEQ. The CDR3 sequence: CASSQEHEAYQPQHF.

The chain joins TRBV7-3 to TRBJ1-1. Germline loops: CDR1 SGHTA, CDR2 FQGTGA. This CDR3 contains 14 residues. The CDR3 loop is CASNPRLVNTEAFF. The entire variable domain, with the rest obtained from reference TRBV7-3 and TRBJ1-1, is as follows: GAGVSQTPSNKVTEKGKYVELRCDPISGHTALYWYRQSLGQGPEFLIYFQGTGAADDSGLPNDRFFAVRPEGSVSTLKIQRTERGDSAVYLCASNPRLVNTEAFFGQGTRLTVV.

This chain connects TRBV15 to TRBJ2-7; there is no DNA to check the TCRdb D call of TRBD1. The CDR3 is made up of 14 amino acids. The germline V gene has CDR1 LNHNV and CDR2 YYDKDF (reference sequence). This CDR3 reads CATSRDDRGYEQYF.

The chain carries TRBV7-6 and TRBJ2-1; TCRdb's assignment of TRBD1 cannot be checked, as there is no DNA. The CDR3 spans 14 residues. CDR1 is SGHVS and CDR2 is FNYEAQ in the germline V gene. The CDR3: CASSSSTGRNEQFF. Complete variable domain (other parts from reference TRBV7-6 and TRBJ2-1): GAGVSQSPRYKVTKRGQDVALRCDPISGHVSLYWYRQALGQGPEFLTYFNYEAQQDKSGLPNDRFSAERPEGSISTLTIQRTEQRDSAMYRCASSSSTGRNEQFFGPGTRLTVL.

The chain carries TRBV29-1 and TRBJ2-3. Germline V gene lookup returns CDR1 SQVTM and CDR2 ANQGSEA. The CDR3 sequence is 12 residues long. CDR3 region: CSVVHGADTQYF.

The chain employs TRBV14 and TRBJ1-1; TCRdb lists TRBD1, though no DNA is available to test this call. This CDR3 spans 14 amino acids. Germline-derived CDR1 and CDR2 are SGHDN and FVKESK. CDR3 sequence reads: CASSPRTALTEAFF.

The V gene is TRBV27, the J gene TRBJ2-7. Germline assignment: CDR1 MNHEY and CDR2 SMNVEV (reference sequence). CDR3 size: 11 residues. The CDR3 here is CASSSAYEQHF.

V and J are TRBV3-1 and TRBJ2-1. The CDR3 runs 15 residues. Germline V lookup: CDR1 LGHDT, CDR2 YNNKEL (reference sequence). This CDR3 is CASSQDHEDGNEQFF.

The chain links TRBV29-1 to TRBJ2-3; absent DNA, TCRdb's TRBD1 call cannot be checked. Per germline, CDR1 SQVTM and CDR2 ANQGSEA. The CDR3 is 13 amino acids. CDR3: CSVVGGTTDTQYF.

V and J are TRBV4-3 and TRBJ2-7; TCRdb gives TRBD2 as the D gene, but with no DNA this cannot be confirmed. Germline lookup yields CDR1 LGHNA and CDR2 YSLEER. The CDR3 spans 16 residues. The CDR3 sequence is CASSQDARGETYEQYF.

The chain carries TRBV29-1 and TRBJ2-7; there is no DNA to check the TCRdb D call of TRBD1. The germline CDR1 and CDR2 sequences are SQVTM and ANQGSEA. This CDR3 contains 18 residues. CDR3 amino acids: CSVSAPTGTDFFPYEQYF.

The V and J genes are TRBV28 and TRBJ2-7; TCRdb outputs TRBD2, but without DNA this stays unchecked. CDR3 length: 15 amino acids. Germline V gene lookup returns CDR1 MDHEN and CDR2 SYDVKM. CDR3 amino acids: CASSPRVAGSEEQYF.

The chain uses TRBV27 and TRBJ2-7; TCRdb returns TRBD1, unconfirmable since there is no DNA. The V gene's germline CDR1 is MNHEY and CDR2 SMNVEV (reference sequence). The CDR3 contains 15 residues. The CDR3 here is CASSLSAGFSYEQYF.

The chain joins TRBV7-9 to TRBJ2-3; with no DNA, the TCRdb D assignment of TRBD2 cannot be verified. There are 17 residues in the CDR3. The germline gives CDR1 SEHNR, CDR2 FQNEAQ (reference sequence). The CDR3 sequence is CASSPRLAGVWTDTQYF.

The V and J genes are TRBV20-1 and TRBJ1-2; TCRdb calls TRBD1, which cannot be checked without DNA. The CDR3 consists of 15 residues. CDR1 and CDR2 (germline): DFQATT, SNEGSKA (reference sequence). CDR3 residues: CSAEPLQGSGYGYTF.

The chain has TRBV14 and TRBJ2-5. The CDR3 totals 13 residues. Germline loops: CDR1 SGHDN, CDR2 FVKESK. The CDR3 sequence: CASSQDWWETQYF.

The chain employs TRBV7-6 and TRBJ1-2; TCRdb selects TRBD1, and the lack of DNA leaves this call unchecked. Germline V gives CDR1 SGHVS, CDR2 FNYEAQ. The CDR3 covers 16 residues. The CDR3 here is CASSLDLQGVVDGYTF.

The V call is TRBV29-1, the J call TRBJ2-2. Germline CDR1 reads SQVTM; CDR2 reads ANQGSEA. The CDR3 has 13 residues. CDR3 loop: CSVEGWDTGELFF.

The chain combines TRBV27 with TRBJ2-5; the TCRdb call, TRBD2, lacks DNA for checking. CDR1 and CDR2 (germline): MNHEY, SMNVEV (reference sequence). The CDR3 extends over 14 amino acids. Here the CDR3 reads CASSPGLGEETQYF.

V usage is TRBV12-3 or TRBV12-4 and J usage is TRBJ2-5; TCRdb proposes TRBD1, but this gene call is untestable without DNA. The CDR3 has 15 residues. CDR3 amino acids: CASSLGRGGQETQYF.